Below, 28 T cell receptor beta chains from the same sample are listed, as sequenced in a study of patients and donors after allogeneic stem cell transplantation. A single record per CDR3 protein comes from TCRdb applying MiXCR to the RT-PCR reads. Of 150,000 to 250,000 distinct CDR3 sequences listed, less than 45% are singletons. The specimen sequenced was blood, either unsorted or a sorted T cell fraction (not recorded which). These receptors were obtained from a human donor who was either an allogeneic HSCT recipient or a stem cell or donor lymphocyte infusion donor (not recorded which). It is not recorded whose cells these are; they may come from a transplant donor.

The V and J genes are TRBV12-3 or TRBV12-4 and TRBJ2-5, with D unclear. The V end lost 3 bases, the J end lost 1 base, and 6 bases lay between the germline ends. The CDR3 runs to 13 residues. Here the CDR3 reads CASSFRIQETQYF. The CDR3 nucleotides are TGTGCCAGCAGTTTCCGCATCCAAGAGACCCAGTACTTC.

This clonotype was detected a few times. The V and J genes are TRBV21-1 and TRBJ1-4. TRBV21-1 is a known pseudogene. CDR3 length: 13 residues. The CDR3 nucleotides read TGTGCCAGCGGCTCCTCTAGAAGGGAAAAACTGTTTTTT. It specifies CASGSSRREKLFF.

DNA for the CDR3: TGTGCCAGCAGCTTGAACGGGTTTAGCAATCAGCCCCAGCATTTT. This sequence encodes CASSLNGFSNQPQHF. The chain is built from TRBV5-5 and TRBJ1-5, with D unresolved. CDR3 length: 15 residues. CDR1 is SGHKS and CDR2 is YYEKEE in the germline V gene (reference sequence). Between the trimmed V and J ends, which lost 1 base and 0 bases, there was a span of 8 bases.

This chain connects TRBV28 to TRBJ2-7, with 10 nucleotides matching TRBD2. The V segment lost 3 bases and the J segment 2 bases; nucleotides outside the gene matches: 1. The CDR3 sequence is 14 residues long. Germline lookup yields CDR1 MDHEN and CDR2 SYDVKM. Here the CDR3 DNA reads TGTGCCAGCAGTTTCAGCGGGAGGGCCTACGAGCAGTACTTC. Amino acid sequence: CASSFSGRAYEQYF.

In this sample, this clonotype turned up a few times. This chain links TRBV25-1 with TRBJ2-1; D may be TRBD1 (6 bases). Trimming shortened V by 6 bases and J by 0 bases, and 15 bases separated the two germline ends. The CDR3 runs to 16 residues. Germline CDR1 is MGHDK and CDR2 is SYGVNS. CDR3 in amino acids: CASSPHTGSSYNEQFF. In DNA form, the CDR3 reads TGTGCCAGCAGCCCACACACAGGGAGCTCCTACAATGAGCAGTTCTTC.

The V gene is TRBV9, the J gene TRBJ2-3; TRBD2 agrees at 10 bases. CDR1 is SGDLS and CDR2 is YYNGEE in the germline V gene. The CDR3 has 17 residues. After removal of 0 bases from V and 5 bases from J, the junction contained 9 bases not matched to a gene. In DNA form, the CDR3 reads TGTGCCAGCAGCGTAGATCCCCTAGCGGGAGTAAAAGATACGCAGTATTTT. It encodes CASSVDPLAGVKDTQYF.

The rearrangement uses TRBV13 and TRBJ2-7; 7 positions agree with TRBD2. V shed 6 bases and J 5 bases; nucleotides not matched to a gene: 7. CDR3 length equals 13 residues. Germline-derived CDR1 and CDR2 are PRHDT and FYEKMQ (reference sequence). The CDR3 sequence: CASRGAGLNEQYF. The CDR3 region has the DNA TGTGCCAGCAGGGGAGCGGGACTCAACGAGCAGTACTTC. The entire variable domain, with the rest obtained from reference TRBV13 and TRBJ2-7, is as follows: AAGVIQSPRHLIKEKRETATLKCYPIPRHDTVYWYQQGPGQDPQFLISFYEKMQSDKGSIPDRFSAQQFSDYHSELNMSSLELGDSALYFCASRGAGLNEQYFGPGTRLTVT.

This clonotype was seen only a few times. The gene calls are TRBV7-3 and TRBJ2-5, with D uncertain. Per the germline V gene, CDR1 is SGHTA and CDR2 is FQGTGA. The CDR3 totals 15 residues. Between the trimmed V and J ends, which lost 0 bases and 4 bases, there was a span of 12 bases. The CDR3 spells CASSLTGRLGETQYF. The CDR3 DNA sequence: TGTGCCAGCAGCTTAACAGGCAGACTTGGAGAGACCCAGTACTTC.

The chain combines TRBV27 with TRBJ1-1; TRBD1 might be the D (6 bases). The CDR3 contains 13 residues. V gave up 5 bases and J gave up 4 bases, with 11 bases separating them. Germline lookup yields CDR1 MNHEY and CDR2 SMNVEV (reference sequence). CDR3 in amino acids: CASSTPGVTEAFF. The DNA for the CDR3 is TGTGCCAGCAGTACCCCAGGGGTCACTGAAGCTTTCTTT.

V is TRBV9 and J is TRBJ2-1; no clear D. Germline CDR1 SGDLS, CDR2 YYNGEE. Between the trimmed V and J ends, which lost 3 bases and 7 bases, there was a span of 11 bases. The CDR3 consists of 13 residues. CDR3 sequence: CASSEPIGNEQFF. The DNA of the CDR3 is TGTGCCAGCAGCGAACCTATCGGAAATGAGCAGTTCTTC.

The V call is TRBV7-9, the J call TRBJ1-2; D gene ambiguous. The CDR3 contains 11 residues. Germline lookup yields CDR1 SEHNR and CDR2 FQNEAQ (reference sequence). V dropped 3 bases and J dropped 6 bases, with 5 bases sitting between them. Here the CDR3 reads CASSFLDGYTF. CDR3 nucleotides: TGTGCCAGCAGCTTTTTAGATGGCTACACCTTC.

The V call is TRBV10-3, the J call TRBJ1-5; no definite D call. Germline CDR1 and CDR2: ENHRY and SYGVKD. The CDR3 has 12 residues. Trimming cost V 2 bases and J 5 bases, with 4 bases left between them. The CDR3 loop reads CAISETDQPQHF. CDR3 in DNA: TGTGCCATCAGTGAGACTGATCAGCCCCAGCATTTT.

The rearrangement uses TRBV29-1 and TRBJ1-1; 8 bases align to TRBD1. CDR3 size: 14 residues. CDR1 and CDR2 (germline): SQVTM, ANQGSEA. The V and J ends lost 4 bases and 0 bases, in that order; junction bases with no gene match: 4. The CDR3 region has the DNA TGCAGCGTTGCTCGGACAGGGATGAACACTGAAGCTTTCTTT. Amino acids: CSVARTGMNTEAFF.

This sequence joins TRBV11-2 and TRBJ2-1; TRBD2 matches 7 bases. The CDR3 is 15 amino acids. J was trimmed by 4 bases and V by 3 bases; bases with no gene match: 6. CDR1 SGHAT and CDR2 FQNNGV come from the germline V gene. In DNA, the CDR3 is TGTGCCAGCAGCTTGGTGCGGGGGATATACAATGAGCAGTTCTTC. Protein sequence: CASSLVRGIYNEQFF.

This clonotype was recorded only once. The chain is built from TRBV2 and TRBJ2-7; D not certain. The CDR3 covers 13 residues. V was clipped by 4 bases and J by 2 bases, with 9 bases between them. Looked up from germline, CDR1 is SNHLY and CDR2 is FYNNEI. The CDR3 protein is CASSVGVPYEQYF. CDR3 nucleotide sequence: TGTGCCAGCAGTGTCGGTGTGCCCTACGAGCAGTACTTC.

V usage is TRBV30 and J usage is TRBJ2-3; possibly TRBD2 for D (5 bases). Germline V gives CDR1 GTSNPN, CDR2 SVGIG (reference sequence). The V and J ends lost 4 bases and 5 bases respectively, with 13 bases between them. This CDR3 spans 13 amino acids. This CDR3 reads CAWKSKGGDTQYF. The DNA of the CDR3 is TGTGCCTGGAAATCCAAAGGAGGAGATACGCAGTATTTT. The entire variable domain, with the rest obtained from reference TRBV30 and TRBJ2-3, is as follows: SQTIHQWPATLVQPVGSPLSLECTVEGTSNPNLYWYRQAAGRGLQLLFYSVGIGQISSEVPQNLSASRPQDRQFILSSKKLLLSDSGFYLCAWKSKGGDTQYFGPGTRLTVL.

The V gene is TRBV28, the J gene TRBJ2-1; D might be TRBD2 (7 bases). Germline V gene sequence: CDR1 MDHEN, CDR2 SYDVKM. Deletions cut 5 bases from V and 3 bases from J, with 14 bases between. The CDR3 has 15 residues. In DNA, the CDR3 is TGTGCCAGCAGTCAATCGGGGGGCGGCTACAATGAGCAGTTCTTC. Translated, it gives CASSQSGGGYNEQFF. The full variable domain, its missing parts supplied by reference TRBV28 and TRBJ2-1, is DVKVTQSSRYLVKRTGEKVFLECVQDMDHENMFWYRQDPGLGLRLIYFSYDVKMKEKGDIPEGYSVSREKKERFSLILESASTNQTSMYLCASSQSGGGYNEQFFGPGTRLTVL.

The V and J genes are TRBV5-1 and TRBJ2-4; 7 bases agree with TRBD1. The V and J ends lost 0 bases and 2 bases, in that order; junction bases with no gene match: 8. Germline CDR1 reads SGHRS; CDR2 reads YFSETQ. This CDR3 region has 17 residues. CDR3 DNA sequence: TGCGCCAGCAGCTTGGGACAGGGTCTCGGGCCCAAAAACATTCAGTACTTC. Its translation is CASSLGQGLGPKNIQYF.

This clonotype has more than one count but fewer than ten. The V call is TRBV9, the J call TRBJ1-2, with TRBD1 identical over 7 bases. The V gene's germline CDR1 is SGDLS and CDR2 YYNGEE. This CDR3 region has 15 residues. V lost 3 bases, J lost 4 bases, and 9 bases stayed unmatched. The DNA of the CDR3 is TGTGCCAGCAGCGAGACGCCGGGACAGCTCTATGGCTACACCTTC. It translates to CASSETPGQLYGYTF.

In this sample, this clonotype turned up a few times. The chain recombines TRBV2 with TRBJ1-1; TRBD1 matches at 7 bases. With 3 bases clipped from V and 4 bases from J, the junction kept 5 bases outside the gene matches. The CDR3 runs to 14 residues. Germline-derived CDR1 and CDR2 are SNHLY and FYNNEI. CDR3 sequence reads: CASSDQGVFTEAFF. CDR3 DNA sequence: TGTGCCAGCAGTGACCAGGGGGTATTCACTGAAGCTTTCTTT.

The chain combines TRBV12-3 or TRBV12-4 with TRBJ1-6; the match to TRBD1 covers 12 bases. V was clipped by 6 bases and J by 10 bases; unmatched bases: 10. This CDR3 has 16 residues. CDR3 amino acids: CASSPGTGGATSPLHF. In nucleotides, the CDR3 is TGTGCCAGCAGCCCTGGGACAGGGGGCGCGACGTCACCCCTCCACTTT.

The chain couples TRBV5-4 to TRBJ2-7; maybe TRBD2 (6 bases). V gave up 4 bases and J gave up 6 bases, with 14 bases separating them. The CDR3 covers 13 residues. Germline CDR1 SGHNT, CDR2 YYREEE (reference sequence). The CDR3 loop reads CASSEGLSPEQYF. The CDR3 nucleotides are TGTGCCAGCAGCGAGGGACTTTCGCCCGAGCAGTACTTC.

The chain employs TRBV6-5 and TRBJ1-2; no firm D call. The germline V gene has CDR1 MNHEY and CDR2 SVGAGI. V was pared by 6 bases and J by 2 bases, with 7 bases between. CDR3 length: 12 amino acids. The CDR3 DNA is TGTGCCAGCAGGCCTAACAACTATGGCTACACCTTC. Protein: CASRPNNYGYTF.

This chain uses TRBV5-5 with TRBJ2-7, with unresolved D. The CDR3 loop spans 14 amino acids. V was trimmed by 4 bases and J by 5 bases, leaving 16 bases between them. Per the germline V gene, CDR1 is SGHKS and CDR2 is YYEKEE (reference sequence). The CDR3 bases are TGTGCCAGCAGCCCCCCTATGATGGAGAACGAGCAGTACTTC. Residues: CASSPPMMENEQYF.

The chain has TRBV24-1 and TRBJ2-7; either TRBD1 or TRBD2 may fit D (7 bases each). The CDR3 extends over 16 amino acids. The V and J ends lost 2 bases and 3 bases respectively, with 16 bases between them. Germline-derived CDR1 and CDR2 are KGHDR and SFDVKD. This CDR3 reads CATSDSREGAYYEQYF. DNA of the CDR3: TGTGCCACCAGTGATTCGAGGGAGGGGGCTTACTACGAGCAGTACTTC.

The CDR3 is CATQAKYGYTEAFF. In DNA form, the CDR3 reads TGTGCCACCCAGGCGAAGTATGGGTACACTGAAGCTTTCTTT. The chain combines TRBV3-1 with TRBJ1-1, with unresolved D. Germline lookup yields CDR1 LGHDT and CDR2 YNNKEL (reference sequence). This CDR3 has 14 residues. V lost 10 bases and J lost 3, with 18 bases in between.

The chain recombines TRBV30 with TRBJ2-3, with TRBD2 identical over 16 bases. J lost 2 bases, V lost 5 bases, and 7 bases had no gene match. Germline-derived CDR1 and CDR2 are GTSNPN and SVGIG (reference sequence). There are 17 residues in the CDR3. The DNA for the CDR3 is TGTGCCTGGGGGCCCGGGACTAGCGGGAGGGTCACAGATACGCAGTATTTT. Translated, it gives CAWGPGTSGRVTDTQYF.

This clonotype was picked up a small number of times. This chain links TRBV2 with TRBJ2-7, with a weak D call TRBD1 (6 bases). V lost 2 bases, J lost 1 base, and 15 bases lay in between. Germline V gene data show CDR1 as SNHLY and CDR2 as FYNNEI. The CDR3 is 16 residues long. The CDR3 protein is CASSELPGQSSYEQYF. The CDR3 coding sequence is TGTGCCAGCAGTGAACTGCCGGGACAATCTTCCTACGAGCAGTACTTC.